These 13 T cell receptor beta chains share one sample of origin, sequenced in a study of post-analysis software for immune sequencing data. Study results and caveats: About 5 TRBV segments (TRBV5-6, TRBV5-1 and TRBV20-1 among them) occurred more frequently in patients than in controls.

Libraries were made from TCR beta cDNA, and they carried unique molecular identifiers. Each CDR3 protein is one row after TCRdb ran MiXCR on the PCR reads. This sample has about 260,000 distinct CDR3 sequences; 36% occur once, and the top ten carry around 4.8%. Antigens of these TCRs are unknown. Sequenced input: blood. The receptors shown here come from a girl aged 5-17 years with multiple sclerosis.

This clonotype was detected once. The junction and the germline gene differ at one end; a read error may be behind it. The chain links TRBV15 to TRBJ2-7; D perhaps matches TRBD2 (6 bases). Germline-derived CDR1 and CDR2 are LNHNV and YYDKDF (reference sequence). CDR3 length equals 16 residues. CDR3 loop: CATSSSYLGGPYERYF. The CDR3 coding sequence is TGTGCCACCAGCAGTTCCTACCTGGGAGGCCCCTACGAGCGGTACTTC.

The genes are TRBV12-3 or TRBV12-4 and TRBJ2-5, with TRBD1 identical over 11 bases. The tail of the sequence fits TRBJ2-7 better, so the J call may be wrong. The CDR3 loop spans 14 amino acids. CDR3 sequence (DNA): TGTGCCAGCAGAACCGGGACAGGGGGCTACGAGCAGTACTTC. The encoded protein is CASRTGTGGYEQYF.

This clonotype was found a few times. J is TRBJ1-4 and V is TRBV7-9; D remains ambiguous. Trimming pared 9 bases from V and 5 bases from J, leaving 7 bases between. This CDR3 comprises 11 residues. Germline assignment: CDR1 SEHNR and CDR2 FQNEAQ (reference sequence). CDR3 DNA sequence: TGTGCCAGTACCAACAATGAAAAACTGTTTTTT. This translates into CASTNNEKLFF.

This clonotype was observed a few times. Just one base apart from a much larger clone, this may be a read error. The rearrangement links TRBV9 to TRBJ2-5; 10 nucleotides line up with TRBD1. Germline V gene sequence: CDR1 SGDLS, CDR2 YYNGEE. This CDR3 has 15 amino acids. The CDR3 DNA follows: TGTGCCTGCAGCGTTGGGGGACAGGGGTCGGAGACCCAGTACTTC. Protein sequence: CACSVGGQGSETQYF.

Regarding this clonotype: The junction differs from germline at one of its ends, possibly a read error. The V call is TRBV7-8, the J call TRBJ2-1; D perhaps matches TRBD2 (7 bases). The CDR3 covers 17 residues. The germline V gene encodes CDR1 SGHVS and CDR2 FQNEAQ. The CDR3 bases are TGCGCCAGCAGCCCCCGGGGGAGGGGGGCGACCTACAATGAGCAGGTCTTC. Its protein product is CASSPRGRGATYNEQVF.

The rearrangement joins TRBV9 to TRBJ1-2, with D unclear. This CDR3 contains 13 residues. The V gene's germline CDR1 is SGDLS and CDR2 YYNGEE. V was cut by 7 bases and J by 2 bases, with 12 bases left in between. The DNA of the CDR3 is TGTGCCAGCGGAGGGCACAGCAACTATGGCTACACCTTC. It is translated as CASGGHSNYGYTF.

This clonotype was seen just once. V and J are TRBV12-3 or TRBV12-4 and TRBJ2-7; D unclear. There are 12 residues in the CDR3. Trimming stripped 3 bases from V and 4 bases from J, with 7 bases between. This CDR3 is CASSFSRYEQYF. For the CDR3, the DNA is TGTGCCAGCAGTTTCTCCCGTTACGAGCAGTACTTC.

The sample holds many counts of this clonotype. The chain joins TRBV29-1 to TRBJ2-1; no clear D. V lost 6 bases to trimming and J lost 0 bases, with 12 bases between them. The CDR3 contains 14 residues. Per germline, CDR1 SQVTM and CDR2 ANQGSEA. In nucleotides, the CDR3 is TGCAGCGTAAGGACCGTTCTCTCCTACAATGAGCAGTTCTTC. Its protein is CSVRTVLSYNEQFF.

Turning to this clonotype: This may arise from a read error, as a much more abundant clone is one base away. The chain links TRBV5-1 to TRBJ1-2; 7 bases line up with TRBD1. The CDR3 is made up of 14 amino acids. Germline V gene data show CDR1 as SGHRS and CDR2 as YFSETQ. Trimming took 0 bases from V and 10 from J; bases not matched to a gene: 9. The CDR3 bases are TGCGCCAGCAGCTTGGAAGGGACAGTGCTTGACTACACCTTC. Protein product: CASSLEGTVLDYTF. Combining the CDR3 with reference TRBV5-1 and TRBJ1-2 gives the whole variable domain KAGVTQTPRYLIKTRGQQVTLSCSPISGHRSVSWYQQTPGQGLQFLFEYFSETQRNKGNFPGRFSGRQFSNSRSEMNVSTLELGDSALYLCASSLEGTVLDYTFGSGTRLTVV.

The chain has TRBV5-1 and TRBJ1-1; D is undetermined. Trimming took 0 bases from V and 2 from J, leaving 2 bases between them. Germline V CDR1 and CDR2: SGHRS, YFSETQ. The CDR3 is 12 amino acids. The CDR3 DNA sequence: TGCGCCAGCAGCTTGGATAACACTGAAGCTTTCTTT. Translation: CASSLDNTEAFF.

This clonotype was counted many times. This rearrangement joins TRBV4-1 to TRBJ1-4; D is perhaps TRBD1 (5 bases). Germline loops: CDR1 MGHRA, CDR2 YSYEKL. Trimming stripped 0 bases from V and 9 bases from J, with 14 bases between. CDR3 size: 15 residues. The CDR3 region is CASSQDRGDSQKLFF. DNA of the CDR3: TGCGCCAGCAGCCAAGATCGCGGCGACAGCCAAAAACTGTTTTTT.

The rearrangement links TRBV5-1 to TRBJ2-2; 10 bases align to TRBD2. From germline, CDR1 is SGHRS and CDR2 YFSETQ. The CDR3 runs to 17 residues. Losses at the gene ends were 1 base for V and 7 bases for J; bases not matched to a gene: 10. As DNA, the CDR3 is TGCGCCAGCAGCTTGTTACCCGGGACTAGCGCGGGCGGGGAGCTGTTTTTT. This sequence encodes CASSLLPGTSAGGELFF.

This clonotype occurred many times. CDR3 protein: CASSWAGARNQPQHF. For the CDR3, the DNA is TGTGCCAGTAGTTGGGCGGGGGCTCGCAATCAGCCCCAGCATTTT. The chain recombines TRBV19 with TRBJ1-5; D might be TRBD1 (6 bases). Germline values: CDR1 LNHDA, CDR2 SQIVND (reference sequence). Trimming left V 5 bases short and J 2 bases short, with 13 bases between. The CDR3 covers 15 residues.